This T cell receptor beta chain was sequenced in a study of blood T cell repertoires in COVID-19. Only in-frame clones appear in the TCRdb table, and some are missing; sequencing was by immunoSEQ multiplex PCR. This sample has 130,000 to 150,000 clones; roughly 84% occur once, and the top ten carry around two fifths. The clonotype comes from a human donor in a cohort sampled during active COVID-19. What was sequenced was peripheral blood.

The CDR3 coding sequence is TGTGCCAGCAGGGACGGGAATAGTGAGCAGTTCTTC. Translating gives CASRDGNSEQFF. The chain carries TRBV12-3 or TRBV12-4 and TRBJ2-1; TRBD2 is a possible D gene (5 bases). This CDR3 spans 12 amino acids. Between the trimmed V and J ends, which lost 6 bases and 9 bases, there was a span of 12 bases.